This TCR beta chain was sequenced in a study of CD8+ T cells in alopecia areata (dated by TCRdb to the late 2010s). As for the study more broadly: The treated patients took part in an open-label pilot trial in which moderate-to-severe alopecia areata was treated with oral tofacitinib at 5 to 10 mg twice daily. Patients stayed on tofacitinib for 6 to 18 months and then had 6 months of follow-up off drug so that delayed response and recurrence could be assessed. RNA was extracted with the PAXgene miRNA kit for fixed scalp, the miRNeasy kit for PBMCs, and the RNeasy kit for mouse skin. On the human side, TCRbeta sequencing was run on scalp tissue and on sorted CD4+ and CD8+ peripheral blood T cells from healthy controls and from alopecia areata patients with either patchy or totalis/universalis disease. For the treated patients, the SALT score, which quantifies what percentage of scalp surface area is affected, served as the measure of disease severity. High-throughput TCRbeta sequencing was used to examine T cell clonal expansion in alopecia areata in both the C3H/HeJ mouse model and human patients. TCRbeta CDR3 regions were amplified by immunoSEQ multiplex PCR with 35 Vbeta forward and 13 Jbeta reverse primers. Tofacitinib-treated patients had biopsies at baseline and at 4 and 24 weeks of treatment, with a later scalp biopsy in several patients. Scalp clonality was compared among normal scalp (n=4), patchy alopecia areata scalp (n=8), and alopecia totalis/universalis scalp (n=8).

As for this clone: Its specific antigen is unknown. Base-call qualities are not available, and no considerably larger clone is one nucleotide away.

Broad study findings and their caveats: Shared TCR sequences between patients were less evident than in mice, which may be partly attributable to HLA diversity in the patient population. Resident alphabeta T cells in normal human skin are also sequenced, complicating scalp TCR repertoire analysis, unlike mouse skin dominated by gammadelta T cells. With tofacitinib, both scalp clonality and the number of expanded CD8+ clones among the top 100 scalp clones went down significantly. Compared with normal scalp, lesional scalp, particularly in alopecia totalis/universalis, had higher clonality and more expanded CD8+ clones, which suggests antigenic drive. During tofacitinib treatment, many expanded lesional clones remained in scalp and blood, and this persistence may partly explain relapse after treatment is stopped. The treated cohort was small, with a single nonresponder, so links between baseline CD8+ expansion and response need larger studies.

The library was prepared using the immunoSEQ multiplex PCR assay. RNA was extracted from all samples and reverse transcribed into cDNA, which served as template for TCR sequencing. SuperScript III was used for first-strand cDNA synthesis, primed with a 2:1 mix of oligo-dT and random hexamers. A synthetic immune receptor repertoire was used to measure amplification bias, and any remaining bias was corrected computationally. The original pipeline was this. Raw reads were preprocessed to remove errors, and CDR3 was defined by IMGT conventions from the conserved cysteine to phenylalanine. Clonality was calculated as 1 minus Shannon entropy normalized by log2 of the number of productive unique TCRs. CD4 or CD8 identity of scalp clones was inferred by cross-referencing scalp TCRbeta sequences with sorted blood CD4 and CD8 repertoires. Entries here come from immuneACCESS through TCRdb and include only in-frame sequences with V and J called. Some clones fail to appear in such tables; in the studies checked, an unresolved V gene covers under half of the shortfall, and the cause of the remainder is unknown. Clonal size and the V and J genes are those of that table, whereas D and trimming came from the DNA. The sample table holds 150,000 to 250,000 clones, of which 50% to 60% were seen once. The ten most abundant clones make up 3% to 4% of the sample.

The meaning of the sample's time point label: around 29 days on oral tofacitinib. Sample treatment or condition, as interpreted from the label and publication: oral pan-JAK inhibitor, 5-10 mg twice daily. Peripheral blood and lesional scalp punch biopsies were obtained from patients with alopecia areata. PBMCs were isolated by density centrifugation and stained for CD3, CD4 and CD8, and CD4+ and CD8+ T cells were sorted on a FACSAria. The germline V gene supplies CDR1 SNHLY and CDR2 FYNNEI. Trimming accounts for 2 bases at V and 5 bases at J, while the number of junction bases matched to no gene is 7. The cysteine opens and the phenylalanine closes a CDR3 of 16 amino acids. Of the read, only the CDR3 DNA is kept; its 48 bases are in frame from base 1.

This sample comprised CD4+ T cells sorted from blood, obtained at week 4, from a patient treated with tofacitinib. The TCR originated in a human donor with alopecia areata. The V and J segments used are TRBV2 and TRBJ2-3, with 10 bases aligning to TRBD2. The CDR3 protein: CASSERSGGVGDTQYF. DNA sequence: TGTGCCAGCAGTGAAAGGAGCGGGGGGGTCGGAGATACGCAGTATTTT.